Following are 10 T cell receptor beta chains from one sample sequenced in a study of T cells in localized non-small cell lung cancer. TCRdb keeps only in-frame clones here, not all; method: immunoSEQ multiplex PCR. This sample has more than 45,000 clones, with about nine tenths found just once. This material consisted of peripheral blood, taken before any cancer treatment. The origin of the receptors is a male donor at least 60 years old with stage III squamous cell lung carcinoma.

The chain is built from TRBV5-1 and TRBJ2-7; D remains ambiguous. Trimming stripped 1 base from V and 1 base from J, with 12 bases between. Looked up from germline, CDR1 is SGHRS and CDR2 is YFSETQ. This CDR3 spans 15 amino acids. Written as DNA, the CDR3 is TGCGCCAGCAGCTTGTCCCCGGGTTATTCCTACGAGCAGTACTTC. This gives the protein CASSLSPGYSYEQYF.

This chain joins TRBV15 and TRBJ2-7; TRBD1 aligns across 7 bases. The length of the CDR3 is 15 residues. Trimming removed 5 bases from V and 2 bases from J; junction bases left unmatched: 9. Germline V gene data show CDR1 as LNHNV and CDR2 as YYDKDF (reference sequence). The CDR3 here is CATSSETGQTYEQYF. The CDR3 DNA reads TGTGCCACCAGCTCAGAGACGGGACAGACCTACGAGCAGTACTTC. Full variable domain (missing parts from reference TRBV15 and TRBJ2-7): DAMVIQNPRYQVTQFGKPVTLSCSQTLNHNVMYWYQQKSSQAPKLLFHYYDKDFNNEADTPDNFQSRRPNTSFCFLDIRSPGLGDTAMYLCATSSETGQTYEQYFGPGTRLTVT.

This sequence joins TRBV5-6 and TRBJ2-7, with a possible D match to TRBD1 (5 bases). CDR3 length: 15 amino acids. V was shortened by 3 bases and J by 2 bases, with 15 bases between the two germline ends. Germline CDR1 and CDR2: SGHDT and YYEEEE. The CDR3 coding sequence is TGTGCCAGCAGCTCGAAGACAGTCGGCCCCTACGAGCAGTACTTC. This encodes CASSSKTVGPYEQYF.

This clone has just a few counts. V gene TRBV11-1 combines with J gene TRBJ1-1; perhaps TRBD1 as D (6 bases). The CDR3 has 12 residues. From germline, CDR1 is SGHAT and CDR2 FQDESV (reference sequence). Trimming took 4 bases from V and 7 from J, leaving 10 bases between them. Here the CDR3 DNA reads TGTGCCAGCAGCTCGCAGGGGAGTGAAGCTTTCTTT. Translating it yields CASSSQGSEAFF.

This clone has only one observation. The J gene is TRBJ2-3, the V gene TRBV5-6, with 10 bases that match TRBD1. The J segment lost 2 bases and the V segment lost 0 bases, leaving 9 bases of the junction unmatched. Germline V gene lookup returns CDR1 SGHDT and CDR2 YYEEEE. This CDR3 region has 18 residues. In DNA form, the CDR3 reads TGTGCCAGCAGCTTGGCTTCCGGGACAGGGGCGATCACAGATACGCAGTATTTT. Translating it yields CASSLASGTGAITDTQYF.

This clone was picked up one time. This rearrangement joins TRBV6-1 to TRBJ1-2; D remains unclear. Germline assignment: CDR1 MNHNS and CDR2 SASEGT. The V and J ends lost 10 bases and 1 base respectively, with 16 bases between them. The CDR3 sequence is 14 residues long. This CDR3 reads CATAPIEINYGYTF. The CDR3 DNA reads TGTGCCACCGCCCCGATAGAAATTAACTATGGCTACACCTTC.

The chain has TRBV28 and TRBJ2-3; TRBD1 matches at 8 bases. From germline, CDR1 is MDHEN and CDR2 SYDVKM. Trimming took 3 bases from V and 4 from J; bases not matched to a gene: 3. The CDR3 is 14 amino acids. CDR3 in DNA: TGTGCCAGCAGTTTTCGGACAGGGCCAGATACGCAGTATTTT. This translates into CASSFRTGPDTQYF.

This clone was counted a few times. Other DNA sequences in this sample translate to the same CDR3. The V gene is TRBV2, the J gene TRBJ2-3; TRBD2 matches 8 bases. The CDR3 runs to 14 residues. V lost 6 bases to trimming and J lost 1 base; unmatched junction nucleotides: 3. Germline values: CDR1 SNHLY, CDR2 FYNNEI. DNA of the CDR3: TGTGCCAGCAGCCGGGGGGGTGGCACAGATACGCAGTATTTT. Residues: CASSRGGGTDTQYF.

CDR3 bases: TGTGCCAGCAGCCGGGGGAGGACTTCCACAGATACGCAGTATTTT. It encodes CASSRGRTSTDTQYF. The V and J genes are TRBV11-2 and TRBJ2-3, with D maybe TRBD2 (6 bases). Germline values: CDR1 SGHAT, CDR2 FQNNGV. The V end lost 5 bases, the J end lost 2 bases, and 14 bases lay between the germline ends. The CDR3 has 15 amino acids.

The chain joins TRBV14 to TRBJ1-5; no firm D call. In germline, CDR1 is SGHDN, CDR2 FVKESK. The CDR3 totals 15 residues. V lost 1 base and J 4 bases, leaving 11 bases between the germline ends. The CDR3 DNA follows: TGTGCCAGCAGCCAAGGAGGTACGGGGAATCAGCCCCAGCATTTT. This gives the protein CASSQGGTGNQPQHF.